This is a list of T cell receptor beta chains from one sample in a study of T-cell memory formation after mild COVID-19. MiXCR, run by TCRdb on the 5' RACE reads, gives a single entry per CDR3 protein. The data contain 120,000 to 150,000 distinct CDR3 sequences, 15% to 20% of them singletons. Material for sequencing was PBMCs or a T cell subset sorted from them (not recorded which). These receptors were taken from an adult woman who had mild COVID-19 (a few samples of this study predate the infection). Cell type and time point are not known. Both conserved end residues are part of each CDR3. A D gene is named only where the DNA matches it firmly. Some rows have no size entry. The others give once, few or many, or a class for an expanded clone.

j_gene | v_gene | abundance | d_gene | CDR3nt | CDR3aa
TRBJ2-3 | TRBV12-3/TRBV12-4 | - | TRBD2 | TGTGCCAGCCTCCGCATGGGGGGGATCCGCACAGATACGCAGTATTTT | CASLRMGGIRTDTQYF
TRBJ2-7 | TRBV7-6 | - | - | TGTGCCAGCAGCAGCCGGGGTCCCAGTGCCTACGAGCAGTACTTC | CASSSRGPSAYEQYF
TRBJ2-2 | TRBV5-1 | - | - | TGCGCCAGCCGAAGCAGGGAGGCCGGGGAGCTGTTTTTT | CASRSREAGELFF
TRBJ2-2 | TRBV7-6 | - | - | TGTGCCAGCAGCTCCGTAGGGGATACCGGGGAGCTGTTTTTT | CASSSVGDTGELFF
TRBJ2-1 | TRBV27 | - | TRBD2 | TGTGCCAGCGGAAGAGCGGGGGTCTCCTACAATGAGCAGTTCTTC | CASGRAGVSYNEQFF
TRBJ2-5 | TRBV29-1 | many | - | TGCAGCGCCGCCCGGGGAGTCGAGACCCAGTACTTC | CSAARGVETQYF
TRBJ2-3 | TRBV6-5 | - | - | TGTGCCAGCAGTCCCAGGACCCTTGATACGCAGTATTTT | CASSPRTLDTQYF
TRBJ2-2 | TRBV29-1 | - | - | TGCAGCGCCGGACGGTCGGGCACCGGGGAGCTGTTTTTT | CSAGRSGTGELFF
TRBJ2-1 | TRBV12-3/TRBV12-4 | few | TRBD2 | TGTGCCAGCACCCCCAGCGGGAGATTCTACAATGAGCAGTTCTTC | CASTPSGRFYNEQFF
TRBJ2-7 | TRBV20-1 | once | - | TGCAGTGCTCATAGACAGGGACTCACCTACGAGCAGTACTTC | CSAHRQGLTYEQYF
TRBJ2-7 | TRBV29-1 | few | TRBD1 | TGCAGCGTTGGAGAGACAGGGTCCCACGAGCAGTACTTC | CSVGETGSHEQYF
TRBJ2-7 | TRBV6-2/TRBV6-3 | few | - | TGTGCCAGCAGTCAACTGCGGGACTACGAGCAGTACTTC | CASSQLRDYEQYF
TRBJ2-2 | TRBV29-1 | many | - | TGCAGCGTTGGGGGCGGGACAGCTACGAACACCGGGGAGCTGTTTTTT | CSVGGGTATNTGELFF
TRBJ2-1 | TRBV30 | few | - | TGTGCCTGGACCCCAATGCCTATTGCGAGGCAGTTCTTC | CAWTPMPIARQFF
TRBJ1-6 | TRBV7-9 | - | - | TGTGCCAGCTTGGACAACAGGGTTTCACCCCTCCACTTT | CASLDNRVSPLHF
TRBJ1-2 | TRBV27 | - | TRBD1 | TGTGCCAGCAGTTCGGGGACAGGGGGTCCTAACTATGGCTACACCTTC | CASSSGTGGPNYGYTF
TRBJ2-7 | TRBV6-1 | few | - | TGTGCCAGCAGTGAAGTGGGTTCCCAATACGAGCAGTACTTC | CASSEVGSQYEQYF
TRBJ2-5 | TRBV11-2 | few | - | TGTGCCAGCAGCTTAGATAGGCAGCAAGAGACCCAGTACTTC | CASSLDRQQETQYF
TRBJ2-7 | TRBV5-1 | - | TRBD1 | TGCGCCAGCAGCCCGGGACAGGCGATCTCCTACGAGCAGTACTTC | CASSPGQAISYEQYF
TRBJ2-7 | TRBV9 | - | TRBD2 | TGTGCCAGCAGCGTAGTAGCGGGAGGAGGCGAGCAGTACTTC | CASSVVAGGGEQYF
TRBJ2-5 | TRBV12-3/TRBV12-4 | - | - | TGTGCCAGCAGTTTGGGGTGGCGGTCCGGGGAGACCCAGTACTTC | CASSLGWRSGETQYF
TRBJ1-1 | TRBV9 | - | - | TGTGCCAGCAGCGTAGATCCCGGCACTGAAGCTTTCTTT | CASSVDPGTEAFF
TRBJ2-3 | TRBV2 | - | - | TGTGCCAGCAAAGAAGGCACAGATACGCAGTATTTT | CASKEGTDTQYF
TRBJ2-7 | TRBV7-9 | few | - | TGTGCCAGCAGCCCTCTGACTGCCCCCTACGAGCAGTACTTC | CASSPLTAPYEQYF
TRBJ1-1 | TRBV20-1 | few | - | TGCAGTGCTAGAGATGGAGGCCCCAGAACCACTGAAGCTTTCTTT | CSARDGGPRTTEAFF